Presented here are 2 T cell receptor beta chains from one specimen sequenced in a study of T-cell reconstitution after alpha-beta-depleted transplantation in children. TCRbeta library preparation incorporated unique molecular identifiers. From the PCR reads, TCRdb called clonotypes with MiXCR, one entry per CDR3 protein. Of about 580,000 distinct CDR3 sequences listed, 23% are singletons. Sequences were derived from PBMCs, mostly from graft donor cells, sampled 360 days after TCRalphabeta/CD19-depleted stem cell transplant. These receptors were collected from a boy under two years old who had a stem cell transplant for acute myeloid leukemia, so the T cells may come from the graft donor.

This clonotype was counted only a few times. Since the CDR3 does not end with the conserved phenylalanine or tryptophan, this likely comes from a read error. Because the CDR3's place on the DNA is in doubt, the DNA is left out and the CDR3 is given as listed by TCRdb. CDR3 amino acids: CASSNIGQPV. The chain combines TRBV21-1 with TRBJ1-5; the DNA was not used to check the table's D call, TRBD1. TRBV21-1 is reported as a pseudogene. 10 amino acids form the CDR3, both terminal residues included.

This clonotype was detected only a few times. V gene TRBV30 combines with J gene TRBJ2-2; D possibly corresponds to TRBD2 (5 bases). The V gene's germline CDR1 is GTSNPN and CDR2 SVGIG (reference sequence). Trimming cost V 0 bases and J 6 bases, with 8 bases left between them. The CDR3 covers 13 residues. The CDR3 coding sequence is TGTGCCTGGAGTGTACCGGGGTCCGGGGAGCTGTTTTTT. Its protein product is CAWSVPGSGELFF. Filled out from reference TRBV30 and TRBJ2-2, the complete variable domain reads SQTIHQWPATLVQPVGSPLSLECTVEGTSNPNLYWYRQAAGRGLQLLFYSVGIGQISSEVPQNLSASRPQDRQFILSSKKLLLSDSGFYLCAWSVPGSGELFFGEGSRLTVL.